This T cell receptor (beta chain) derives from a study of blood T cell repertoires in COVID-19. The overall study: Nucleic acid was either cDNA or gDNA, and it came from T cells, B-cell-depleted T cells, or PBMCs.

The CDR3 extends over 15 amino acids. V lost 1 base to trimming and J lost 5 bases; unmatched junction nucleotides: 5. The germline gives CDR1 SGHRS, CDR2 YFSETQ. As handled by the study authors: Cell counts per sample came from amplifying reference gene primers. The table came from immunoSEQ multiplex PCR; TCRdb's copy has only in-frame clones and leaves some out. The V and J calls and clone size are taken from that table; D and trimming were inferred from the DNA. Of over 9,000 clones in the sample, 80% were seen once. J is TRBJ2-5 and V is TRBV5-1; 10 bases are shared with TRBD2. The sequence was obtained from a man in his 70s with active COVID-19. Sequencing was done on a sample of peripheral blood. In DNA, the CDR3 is TGCGCCAGCAGCTTGTCTAGCGGGAGTCGTGAGACCCAGTACTTC. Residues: CASSLSSGSRETQYF.